This passage covers 19 T cell receptor beta chains from one sample sequenced in a study of CD8 T cells in ankylosing spondylitis. TCRdb recomputed calls from the 5' RACE reads with MiXCR, one row per CDR3 protein. The sample includes about 30,000 distinct CDR3 sequences, around 30% of them seen just once. Sequences were obtained from synovial fluid, either unsorted or a sorted T cell fraction (not recorded which). These receptors were obtained from a male donor with ankylosing spondylitis.

V gene TRBV3-1 combines with J gene TRBJ2-1; a weak D match, TRBD1 (6 bases). V was trimmed by 0 bases and J by 4 bases, leaving 16 bases between them. The germline V gene encodes CDR1 LGHDT and CDR2 YNNKEL (reference sequence). The CDR3 spans 17 residues. The CDR3 DNA follows: TGTGCCAGCAGCCAAGATGTTATGGGGGCAGGGTACAATGAGCAGTTCTTC. Translated, it gives CASSQDVMGAGYNEQFF.

This chain uses TRBV10-2 with TRBJ2-5; maybe TRBD1 (5 bases). The CDR3 has 14 amino acids. Trimming removed 10 bases from V and 3 bases from J, with 18 bases in between. Looked up from germline, CDR1 is WSHSY and CDR2 is SAAADI. CDR3 sequence (DNA): TGCGCCACCCAGGGCATGTCGACGGAAGAGACCCAGTACTTC. Translating it yields CATQGMSTEETQYF.

This clonotype was found many times. The chain couples TRBV12-3 or TRBV12-4 to TRBJ2-1; perhaps TRBD2 as D (6 bases). Trimming shortened V by 3 bases and J by 7 bases, and 7 bases separated the two germline ends. The CDR3 length is 12 residues. The CDR3 nucleotides read TGTGCCAGCAGTTTCCTAGCGAATGAGCAGTTCTTC. Translated: CASSFLANEQFF.

This clonotype appeared a few times. The rearrangement uses TRBV4-2 and TRBJ2-3; 9 nucleotides match TRBD2. Germline loops: CDR1 LGHNA, CDR2 YNFKEQ. After removal of 5 bases from V and 6 bases from J, the junction contained 9 bases not matched to a gene. The CDR3 consists of 15 residues. The CDR3 DNA sequence: TGTGCCAGCAGCAACGCGGGAGGGCCGGGGGATACGCAGTATTTT. It codes for CASSNAGGPGDTQYF.

This rearrangement joins TRBV20-1 to TRBJ2-2; D not certain. CDR3 length equals 12 residues. Per germline, CDR1 DFQATT and CDR2 SNEGSKA (reference sequence). V gave up 7 bases and J gave up 5 bases, with 11 bases separating them. The CDR3 coding sequence is TGCAGTGTAACAGACCCGACCGGGGAGCTGTTTTTT. Translated: CSVTDPTGELFF.

This clonotype showed up many times. The gene calls are TRBV25-1 and TRBJ2-3; D is unresolved. The CDR3 totals 16 residues. Trimming left V 4 bases short and J 1 base short, with 15 bases between. Germline lookup yields CDR1 MGHDK and CDR2 SYGVNS. Here the CDR3 DNA reads TGTGCCAGCAGTGTTGGACGGAAGCGTGGCACAGATACGCAGTATTTT. Protein: CASSVGRKRGTDTQYF.

The V call is TRBV11-2, the J call TRBJ2-7; D possibly uses TRBD1 or TRBD2 (5 bases each). Germline assignment: CDR1 SGHAT and CDR2 FQNNGV. V gave up 0 bases and J gave up 13 bases, with 16 bases separating them. This CDR3 spans 13 amino acids. For the CDR3, the DNA is TGTGCCAGCAGCTTAGAATACCGGGACCGAACCTACGTC. It translates to CASSLEYRDRTYV.

This clonotype has at least ten counts. The rearrangement links TRBV2 to TRBJ1-1; D not certain. V shed 6 bases and J shed 4 bases, with 12 bases lying between them. The CDR3 runs to 13 residues. Germline V gene lookup returns CDR1 SNHLY and CDR2 FYNNEI. The CDR3 DNA reads TGTGCCAGCAGCGCGGGAGACGGCACTGAAGCTTTCTTT. Protein product: CASSAGDGTEAFF.

The chain recombines TRBV11-3 with TRBJ2-5; 9 positions agree with TRBD1. This CDR3 has 15 amino acids. J was trimmed by 5 bases and V by 1 base; bases with no gene match: 5. The germline gives CDR1 SGHNT, CDR2 YENEEA. CDR3 in DNA: TGTGCCAGCAGCTTAGGGACAGGGGATACGGAGACCCAGTACTTC. This translates into CASSLGTGDTETQYF.

This clonotype was detected many times. The chain recombines TRBV10-1 with TRBJ1-1; D gene ambiguous. The CDR3 covers 14 residues. Germline CDR1 is WNHNN and CDR2 is SYGVQD (reference sequence). V shed 3 bases and J shed 3 bases, with 11 bases lying between them. The CDR3 protein is CASSERQEYTEAFF. Written as DNA, the CDR3 is TGCGCCAGCAGTGAACGTCAGGAGTACACTGAAGCTTTCTTT.

The rearrangement joins TRBV19 to TRBJ2-6, with D hard to call. From germline, CDR1 is LNHDA and CDR2 SQIVND (reference sequence). The CDR3 has 17 amino acids. The V end was cut by 1 base, the J end by 0 bases, with 10 bases between. CDR3 amino acids: CASSIGGTNSGANVLTF. The CDR3, as DNA: TGTGCCAGTAGTATAGGGGGAACTAACTCTGGGGCCAACGTCCTGACTTTC.

The rearrangement joins TRBV7-9 to TRBJ2-1; 8 bases are a match to TRBD2. Germline CDR1 and CDR2: SEHNR and FQNEAQ (reference sequence). The J segment lost 6 bases and the V segment lost 1 base, leaving 8 bases of the junction unmatched. The CDR3 is made up of 16 amino acids. DNA of the CDR3: TGTGCCAGCAGCTTAGTCATAGCGGGACTTGTCAATGAGCAGTTCTTC. It specifies CASSLVIAGLVNEQFF.

This chain links TRBV19 with TRBJ1-1, with D unresolved. Germline V gene data show CDR1 as LNHDA and CDR2 as SQIVND (reference sequence). The CDR3 is 10 residues long. The V gene lost 10 bases and the J gene lost 7 bases, with 10 bases spanning the gap. CDR3 sequence: CATYQVEAFF. Here the CDR3 DNA reads TGTGCCACGTATCAGGTTGAAGCTTTCTTT.

This clonotype was found many times. J is TRBJ1-2 and V is TRBV28; 8 positions agree with TRBD1. The germline V gene encodes CDR1 MDHEN and CDR2 SYDVKM. The CDR3 loop spans 15 amino acids. Trimming cost V 6 bases and J 4 bases; bases outside gene matches: 10. CDR3 sequence: CASRTRGQDIYGYTF. The CDR3 region has the DNA TGTGCCAGCAGGACCAGGGGACAGGACATCTATGGCTACACCTTC.

This clonotype was seen more than once but under ten times. V gene TRBV6-6 combines with J gene TRBJ2-1; D assignment may be TRBD1 or TRBD2 (5 bases each). The V and J ends lost 4 bases and 8 bases respectively, with 9 bases between them. The germline CDR1 and CDR2 sequences are MNHNY and SVGAGI (reference sequence). The CDR3 contains 12 residues. The CDR3 bases are TGTGCCAGCAGTTTCGTGGGGGATGAGCAGTTCTTC. It is translated as CASSFVGDEQFF.

The chain couples TRBV24-1 to TRBJ2-1; D might be TRBD1 or TRBD2, each matching 5 bases. This CDR3 is built from 15 residues. Trimming left V 9 bases short and J 2 bases short, with 16 bases between. CDR1 KGHDR and CDR2 SFDVKD come from the germline V gene. The CDR3 nucleotides read TGTGCCACCGAGGGTAATCGGGGCGCCTACAATGAGCAGTTCTTC. Amino acid sequence: CATEGNRGAYNEQFF.

V is TRBV30 and J is TRBJ1-5; D ambiguous. The CDR3 length is 12 residues. V was trimmed by 2 bases and J by 4 bases, leaving 6 bases between them. Looked up from germline, CDR1 is GTSNPN and CDR2 is SVGIG (reference sequence). CDR3 loop: CAWSWSNQPQHF. The CDR3 coding sequence is TGTGCCTGGAGTTGGAGTAATCAGCCCCAGCATTTT.

This clonotype showed up many times. The rearrangement uses TRBV4-2 and TRBJ1-1; no firm D call. V was cut by 0 bases and J by 4 bases, with 9 bases left in between. The CDR3 is made up of 14 amino acids. Germline V lookup: CDR1 LGHNA, CDR2 YNFKEQ. The CDR3 region is CASSQEGLGTEAFF. Written as DNA, the CDR3 is TGTGCCAGCAGCCAAGAGGGGTTGGGCACTGAAGCTTTCTTT.

This chain joins TRBV28 and TRBJ2-7; D is perhaps TRBD1 (6 bases). The V and J ends lost 4 bases and 5 bases respectively, with 18 bases between them. Germline loops: CDR1 MDHEN, CDR2 SYDVKM. CDR3 length: 15 residues. CDR3 in amino acids: CASSSRDTPGDEQYV. The CDR3, as DNA: TGTGCCAGCAGTTCCCGGGACACCCCCGGCGACGAGCAGTACGTC.